The rows below give T cell receptor beta chains drawn from one sample of a study of shared clonotypes between healthy human individuals. This table comes from immunoSEQ multiplex PCR, and its TCRdb copy is limited to in-frame clones, with some not included. The sample lists a few hundred thousand clones, 87% seen once, with about 16% in the top ten. Sequenced sample: memory CD8+ T cells sorted from blood. The receptors derive from a man aged 18 to 35 in good health. CDR3s include the opening cysteine and the closing phenylalanine or tryptophan. The D gene is left open where the match is weak. A row's size may be missing; if present it is once, few, many or a size class.

V	J	size	D	CDR3	DNA
TRBV6-6	TRBJ2-1	.	.	CASSYYDNEQFF	TGTGCCAGCAGTTACTACGACAATGAGCAGTTCTTC
TRBV4-1	TRBJ2-1	.	.	CASSLRRVISYNEQFF	TGCGCCAGCAGCCTCCGGAGGGTGATATCGTACAATGAGCAGTTCTTC
TRBV5-6	TRBJ2-3	.	TRBD2	CASSLAGGRADTQYF	TGTGCCAGCAGCTTGGCCGGGGGGAGGGCAGATACGCAGTATTTT
TRBV7-8	TRBJ2-7	.	TRBD1	CASSLRDRVDEQYF	TGTGCCAGCAGCCTGCGGGACAGGGTCGACGAGCAGTACTTC
TRBV27	TRBJ2-5	few	.	CASSPQGDETQYF	TGTGCCAGCAGTCCTCAGGGTGACGAGACCCAGTACTTC
TRBV30	TRBJ2-7	.	TRBD1	CAWSVQGISYEQYF	TGTGCCTGGAGTGTACAGGGGATATCCTACGAGCAGTACTTC
TRBV28	TRBJ2-1	.	.	CASSHLLGASLIF	TGTGCCAGCAGTCACCTTTTGGGGGCTAGCCTTATCTTC
TRBV28	TRBJ1-1	few	TRBD1	CASSPDRGWFKLF	TGTGCCAGCAGTCCCGACAGGGGTTGGTTCAAGCTCTTT
TRBV7-6	TRBJ1-4	.	.	CASSLTGDPFYEKLFF	TGTGCCAGCAGCTTAACCGGGGACCCTTTTTACGAAAAACTGTTTTTT
TRBV4-1	TRBJ1-2	.	TRBD1	CASSPATGNYGYTF	TGCGCCAGCAGCCCAGCGACAGGGAACTATGGCTACACCTTC
TRBV4-1	TRBJ2-7	once	.	CASSQPGRGYEQYF	TGCGCCAGCAGCCAACCCGGACGGGGCTACGAGCAGTACTTC
TRBV5-6	TRBJ1-4	few	.	CASSFAGNEKLFF	TGTGCCAGCAGCTTTGCCGGGAACGAAAAACTGTTTTTT
TRBV19	TRBJ1-6	.	.	CASSITGSRTYNSPLHF	TGTGCCAGTAGTATTACAGGGTCAAGAACCTATAATTCACCCCTCCACTTT
TRBV20-1	TRBJ2-7	.	.	CSAFQGQYF	TGCAGTGCTTTCCAAGGGCAGTACTTC